A single sample is the source of the 26 T cell receptor beta chains below, sequenced in a study of T cells in localized non-small cell lung cancer. Measured with immunoSEQ multiplex PCR; TCRdb has only the in-frame clones, and not every one. Here the sample spans over a thousand clones, more than 30% being singletons. The sample was lung tumor tissue, taken before any cancer treatment. These receptors were obtained from a male donor aged 60 or older with stage I squamous cell lung carcinoma.

This clone was detected a few times. The chain is built from TRBV9 and TRBJ2-2; D perhaps matches TRBD2 (5 bases). Germline-derived CDR1 and CDR2 are SGDLS and YYNGEE. The CDR3 contains 14 residues. The V gene lost 1 base and the J gene lost 6 bases, with 10 bases spanning the gap. The CDR3 sequence is CASSVLAIAGELFF. The CDR3 bases are TGTGCCAGCAGCGTACTAGCTATCGCCGGGGAGCTGTTTTTT.

The V and J genes are TRBV19 and TRBJ1-1, with D unresolved. The length of the CDR3 is 12 residues. Germline V gives CDR1 LNHDA, CDR2 SQIVND (reference sequence). V was shortened by 1 base and J by 7 bases, with 7 bases between the two germline ends. The CDR3 region is CASSIVSREAFF. The CDR3 bases are TGTGCCAGTAGTATAGTCAGCCGTGAAGCTTTCTTT. The whole variable domain, remainder taken from reference TRBV19 and TRBJ1-1, is DGGITQSPKYLFRKEGQNVTLSCEQNLNHDAMYWYRQDPGQGLRLIYYSQIVNDFQKGDIAEGYSVSREKKESFPLTVTSAQKNPTAFYLCASSIVSREAFFGQGTRLTVV.

By share, this clone ranks as medium-sized. This chain uses TRBV11-3 with TRBJ1-1; tentative D call: TRBD1 (5 bases). The length of the CDR3 is 16 residues. Trimming took off 2 bases at V and 1 base at J, with 14 bases between the two ends. From germline, CDR1 is SGHNT and CDR2 YENEEA. The CDR3 coding sequence is TGTGCCAGCAGCTTAAGGCTCCCCGGGGGGAACACTGAAGCTTTCTTT. Amino acids: CASSLRLPGGNTEAFF.

Regarding this clone: A read error may account for a junction end that differs from germline. The chain employs TRBV4-1 and TRBJ1-5, with 8 bases aligning to TRBD1. The germline V gene has CDR1 MGHRA and CDR2 YSYEKL. CDR3 size: 15 residues. As DNA, the CDR3 is TGCGCCAGCACCCAAGAGGACAGGGAGGGTCAGCCCCAGCATTTT. The encoded protein is CASTQEDREGQPQHF.

The gene calls are TRBV12-5 and TRBJ1-1; 8 nucleotides line up with TRBD1. Trimming cost V 2 bases and J 7 bases; bases outside gene matches: 6. The CDR3 runs to 14 residues. CDR1 and CDR2 from the germline V gene are LGHNT and FRNRAP. The CDR3 loop is CASGLPRGTGEAFF. CDR3 sequence (DNA): TGTGCTAGTGGTTTGCCCCGCGGGACAGGTGAAGCTTTCTTT.

V usage is TRBV18 and J usage is TRBJ2-7; 8 nucleotides align to TRBD2. Germline lookup yields CDR1 KGHSH and CDR2 LQKENI. This CDR3 contains 16 residues. The ends lost 2 bases at V and 5 bases at J; junction bases unmatched: 11. CDR3: CASSPMEAGDGNEQYF. In DNA, the CDR3 is TGTGCCAGCTCACCAATGGAAGCGGGAGATGGTAACGAGCAGTACTTC.

CDR3 amino acids: CAWSGGRIYGYTF. The CDR3 region has the DNA TGTGCCTGGAGTGGCGGGAGGATCTATGGCTACACCTTC. J is TRBJ1-2 and V is TRBV30; unclear D gene. CDR1 and CDR2 from the germline V gene are GTSNPN and SVGIG (reference sequence). There are 13 residues in the CDR3. Trimming cost V 1 base and J 4 bases, with 10 bases left between them.

The rearrangement uses TRBV25-1 and TRBJ2-1; 8 bases align to TRBD1. Germline CDR1 and CDR2: MGHDK and SYGVNS. The junction had 3 bases not matched to a gene; V was cut back by 4 bases and J by 10 bases. The CDR3 contains 12 residues. CDR3 sequence (DNA): TGTGCCAGCAGTGGAGACAGGGGCGAGCAGTTCTTC. Its translation is CASSGDRGEQFF.

The chain joins TRBV11-3 to TRBJ1-4; D possibly corresponds to TRBD1 (5 bases). This CDR3 spans 15 amino acids. V was clipped by 4 bases and J by 0 bases, with 9 bases between them. Per germline, CDR1 SGHNT and CDR2 YENEEA. Written as DNA, the CDR3 is TGTGCCAGCAGCTCCCAGACAGCAACTAATGAAAAACTGTTTTTT. It codes for CASSSQTATNEKLFF.

V gene TRBV10-2 combines with J gene TRBJ2-1, with TRBD2 matching over 11 bases. Germline V gene sequence: CDR1 WSHSY, CDR2 SAAADI. This CDR3 comprises 16 residues. V was pared by 6 bases and J by 5 bases, with 9 bases of the junction left unmatched. CDR3 nucleotide sequence: TGCGCCAGCAGCGTAGCGGGAGGGCCCCAACACAATGAGCAGTTCTTC. This sequence encodes CASSVAGGPQHNEQFF.

By share, this clone ranks as medium-sized (0.01 to 0.1%). The chain couples TRBV11-3 to TRBJ2-7; the match to TRBD1 covers 11 bases. This CDR3 is built from 15 residues. Germline V gene lookup returns CDR1 SGHNT and CDR2 YENEEA. V shed 4 bases, J shed 4 bases, and the junction held 6 bases outside the gene matches. The CDR3 is CASSSPDRGQYEQYF. DNA for the CDR3: TGTGCCAGCAGCTCGCCGGACAGGGGGCAGTACGAGCAGTACTTC.

This clone was recorded a few times. The rearrangement links TRBV11-3 to TRBJ2-2, with D unclear. The V end was cut by 5 bases, the J end by 4 bases, with 11 bases between. The CDR3 totals 14 residues. The germline gives CDR1 SGHNT, CDR2 YENEEA. CDR3 sequence: CASSPRRTTGELFF. The DNA for the CDR3 is TGTGCCAGCAGCCCTCGGCGTACCACCGGGGAGCTGTTTTTT.

The genes are TRBV19 and TRBJ2-2; TRBD2 aligns across 13 bases. The V segment lost 7 bases and the J segment 3 bases; nucleotides outside the gene matches: 8. The CDR3 extends over 17 amino acids. Germline CDR1 is LNHDA and CDR2 is SQIVND (reference sequence). The CDR3 region is CASISTSGRAYTGELFF. CDR3 DNA sequence: TGTGCCAGTATATCAACTAGCGGGAGGGCCTACACCGGGGAGCTGTTTTTT.

J is TRBJ2-7 and V is TRBV9; no definite D call. Per the germline V gene, CDR1 is SGDLS and CDR2 is YYNGEE. The CDR3 extends over 13 amino acids. V was cut by 3 bases and J by 3 bases, with 10 bases left in between. The CDR3 loop is CASSEGIGYEQYF. The CDR3 DNA sequence: TGTGCCAGCAGCGAAGGGATTGGCTACGAGCAGTACTTC.

This clone counts as large (0.1 to 1%). The V call is TRBV11-3, the J call TRBJ1-1, with 10 bases identical to TRBD1. Germline CDR1 SGHNT, CDR2 YENEEA. After removal of 6 bases from V and 4 bases from J, the junction contained 11 bases not matched to a gene. There are 16 residues in the CDR3. The CDR3 reads CASRAIRDRGSTEAFF. The CDR3 coding sequence is TGTGCCAGCAGGGCTATCCGGGACAGGGGATCCACTGAAGCTTTCTTT. The entire variable domain, with the rest obtained from reference TRBV11-3 and TRBJ1-1, is as follows: EAGVVQSPRYKIIEKKQPVAFWCNPISGHNTLYWYLQNLGQGPELLIRYENEEAVDDSQLPKDRFSAERLKGVDSTLKIQPAELGDSAVYLCASRAIRDRGSTEAFFGQGTRLTVV.

The chain recombines TRBV2 with TRBJ2-2, with no clear D. The germline V gene encodes CDR1 SNHLY and CDR2 FYNNEI. The CDR3 runs 16 residues. V lost 5 bases to trimming and J lost 2 bases, with 15 bases between them. The CDR3 DNA sequence: TGTGCCAGCAGTATCCTAGGCCCGCTTAACACCGGGGAGCTGTTTTTT. Its translation is CASSILGPLNTGELFF. Full variable domain (remainder filled in from reference TRBV2 and TRBJ2-2): EPEVTQTPSHQVTQMGQEVILRCVPISNHLYFYWYRQILGQKVEFLVSFYNNEISEKSEIFDDQFSVERPDGSNFTLKIRSTKLEDSAMYFCASSILGPLNTGELFFGEGSRLTVL.

J is TRBJ2-5 and V is TRBV18, with D unresolved. Trimming removed 6 bases at V and 0 bases at J, with 14 bases between. Germline CDR1 is KGHSH and CDR2 is LQKENI. This CDR3 comprises 15 residues. Here the CDR3 reads CASSPALGYQETQYF. CDR3 sequence (DNA): TGTGCCAGCTCGCCAGCACTGGGTTACCAAGAGACCCAGTACTTC. Full variable domain (outside the CDR3, taken from reference TRBV18 and TRBJ2-5): NAGVMQNPRHLVRRRGQEARLRCSPMKGHSHVYWYRQLPEEGLKFMVYLQKENIIDESGMPKERFSAEFPKEGPSILRIQQVVRGDSAAYFCASSPALGYQETQYFGPGTRLLVL.

This clone has just a few counts. The J gene is TRBJ1-5, the V gene TRBV11-3; no firm D call. The CDR3 is 15 residues long. V lost 8 bases and J 4 bases, leaving 18 bases between the germline ends. In germline, CDR1 is SGHNT, CDR2 YENEEA. The CDR3 nucleotides read TGTGCCAGCCTATCGCACAGTTTAGCGAATCAGCCCCAGCATTTT. Protein product: CASLSHSLANQPQHF.

As concerns this clone: A read error may account for a junction end that differs from germline. The chain links TRBV19 to TRBJ1-3; D possibly corresponds to TRBD1 (5 bases). This CDR3 comprises 12 residues. CDR1 is LNHDA, CDR2 SQIVND, per germline (reference sequence). CDR3 coding DNA: TGTGCCAGTAGTACCCCCAGGACACCGGCATCGTTT. Protein product: CASSTPRTPASF.

This clone counts as large. V usage is TRBV6-8 and J usage is TRBJ1-4, with 9 bases identical to TRBD1. CDR3 length: 15 residues. V lost 5 bases to trimming and J lost 1 base; unmatched junction nucleotides: 2. Germline V gene data show CDR1 as MNHGY and CDR2 as SAAAGT. CDR3 protein: CASSKDRGTNEKLFF. CDR3 in DNA: TGTGCCAGCAGTAAGGACAGGGGAACTAATGAAAAACTGTTTTTT.

CDR3 loop: CSGRGQREMNTEAFF. CDR3 nucleotides: TGCAGCGGCCGGGGGCAGAGAGAAATGAACACTGAAGCTTTCTTT. The chain joins TRBV29-1 to TRBJ1-1, with D perhaps TRBD1 (6 bases). Trimming removed 7 bases from V and 0 bases from J, with 18 bases in between. Germline-derived CDR1 and CDR2 are SQVTM and ANQGSEA. CDR3 length: 15 residues.

This clone was seen only a few times. The chain carries TRBV6-8 and TRBJ1-3, with D perhaps matching TRBD1 (6 bases). CDR3 size: 16 residues. With 6 bases removed from V and 1 base from J, the gap between germline ends came to 16 bases. Germline V gives CDR1 MNHGY, CDR2 SAAAGT. The CDR3 nucleotides read TGTGCCAGCAGGGAGAGGGGGGCTTCTTCTGGAAACACCATATATTTT. Translating it yields CASRERGASSGNTIYF.

The chain has TRBV14 and TRBJ1-2; D gene ambiguous. V was pared by 4 bases and J by 2 bases, with 5 bases between. CDR1 is SGHDN and CDR2 is FVKESK in the germline V gene. The CDR3 spans 12 residues. The CDR3 region is CASSRDNYGYTF. The DNA of the CDR3 is TGTGCCAGCAGCCGTGACAACTATGGCTACACCTTC.

V usage is TRBV29-1 and J usage is TRBJ2-2; tentative D call: TRBD1 (6 bases). Trimming pared 3 bases from V and 2 bases from J, leaving 10 bases between. The CDR3 length is 14 residues. CDR1 SQVTM and CDR2 ANQGSEA come from the germline V gene. CDR3 nucleotides: TGCAGCGTTGACAGGGGCAGAAACACCGGGGAGCTGTTTTTT. It translates to CSVDRGRNTGELFF.

The chain combines TRBV14 with TRBJ2-7; no definite D call. Trimming removed 2 bases from V and 4 bases from J, with 6 bases in between. The CDR3 runs to 12 residues. Germline V gene data show CDR1 as SGHDN and CDR2 as FVKESK. CDR3 in DNA: TGTGCCAGCAGCCAAACGCGTTACGAGCAGTACTTC. It is translated as CASSQTRYEQYF.

The chain carries TRBV6-8 and TRBJ1-3, with D maybe TRBD1 (6 bases). The V gene lost 10 bases and the J gene lost 0 bases, with 16 bases spanning the gap. In germline, CDR1 is MNHGY, CDR2 SAAAGT. The CDR3 totals 15 residues. The CDR3 here is CANRGRGASGNTIYF. In nucleotides, the CDR3 is TGTGCCAACCGTGGGAGGGGGGCCTCTGGAAACACCATATATTTT.